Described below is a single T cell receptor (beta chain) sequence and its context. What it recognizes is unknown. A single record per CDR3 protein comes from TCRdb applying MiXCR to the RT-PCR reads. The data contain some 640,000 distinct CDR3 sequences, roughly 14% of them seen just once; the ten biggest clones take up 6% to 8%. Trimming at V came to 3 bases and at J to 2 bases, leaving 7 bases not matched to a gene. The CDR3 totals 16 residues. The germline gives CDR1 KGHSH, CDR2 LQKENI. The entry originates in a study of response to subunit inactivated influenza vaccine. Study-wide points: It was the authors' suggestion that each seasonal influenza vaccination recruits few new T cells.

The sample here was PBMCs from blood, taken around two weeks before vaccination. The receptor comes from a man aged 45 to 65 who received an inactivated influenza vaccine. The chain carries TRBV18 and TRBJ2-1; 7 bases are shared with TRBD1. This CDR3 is CASSPLTGTAYNEQFF. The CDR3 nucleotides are TGTGCCAGCTCACCCCTTACCGGGACAGCCTACAATGAGCAGTTCTTC.